The 17 T cell receptor beta chains below were found in one sample sequenced in a study of cytomegalovirus exposure and HLA in healthy donors. 13 Jbeta primers and 60 Vbeta primers were used for the PCR. TCRdb's copy holds only in-frame clones and misses some; the assay was immunoSEQ multiplex PCR. The sample consists of roughly 180,000 clones, 85% of them appearing once. Sequenced material: PBMCs. These receptors were taken from a boy aged 2 to 9 in good health and CMV-seronegative.

This chain joins TRBV10-2 and TRBJ2-7, with 11 bases identical to TRBD2. The CDR3 is 19 amino acids. CDR1 is WSHSY, CDR2 SAAADI, per germline. Trimming took 6 bases from V and 4 from J; bases not matched to a gene: 20. CDR3 bases: TGCGCCAGCAGCGAAGACCAACCGGGACTAGCGGAAGCTATGTACGAGCAGTACTTC. Amino acid sequence: CASSEDQPGLAEAMYEQYF.

V gene TRBV9 combines with J gene TRBJ1-4; the match to TRBD1 covers 10 bases. The trim removed 3 bases at V and 1 base at J, leaving 3 bases unmatched. CDR3 length: 16 residues. CDR1 and CDR2 (germline): SGDLS, YYNGEE. CDR3 sequence reads: CASSAGDRGTNEKLFF. CDR3 bases: TGTGCCAGCAGCGCCGGGGACAGGGGAACTAATGAAAAACTGTTTTTT.

The V and J genes are TRBV2 and TRBJ2-1; TRBD1 matches 7 bases. The trim removed 10 bases at V and 2 bases at J, leaving 5 bases unmatched. Germline-derived CDR1 and CDR2 are SNHLY and FYNNEI. CDR3 size: 13 residues. CDR3 coding DNA: TGTGCCACCCGGGACAGAACCTACAATGAGCAGTTCTTC. Its translation is CATRDRTYNEQFF. Full variable domain (remainder filled in from reference TRBV2 and TRBJ2-1): EPEVTQTPSHQVTQMGQEVILRCVPISNHLYFYWYRQILGQKVEFLVSFYNNEISEKSEIFDDQFSVERPDGSNFTLKIRSTKLEDSAMYFCATRDRTYNEQFFGPGTRLTVL.

In DNA, the CDR3 is TGTGCCAGTAGTAAGGATAGGACAGGGCGCGCAGATACGCAGTATTTT. Translated, it gives CASSKDRTGRADTQYF. The chain uses TRBV19 and TRBJ2-3; 8 nucleotides match TRBD1. Germline V gives CDR1 LNHDA, CDR2 SQIVND (reference sequence). The CDR3 covers 16 residues. V lost 4 bases, J lost 4 bases, and 10 bases stayed unmatched.

In this sample, this clone turned up a few times. The rearrangement uses TRBV5-4 and TRBJ1-2; tentative D call: TRBD1 (6 bases). CDR1 and CDR2 from the germline V gene are SGHNT and YYREEE (reference sequence). Trimming pared 1 base from V and 8 bases from J, leaving 12 bases between. The CDR3 covers 13 residues. Here the CDR3 reads CASSLYRVGGYTF. The CDR3 DNA follows: TGTGCCAGCAGCTTGTACAGGGTGGGCGGCTACACCTTC.

The rearrangement links TRBV28 to TRBJ2-5, with 7 bases aligning to TRBD2. Germline trimming cut 7 bases from V and 5 bases from J; bases unmatched to any gene: 4. This CDR3 has 12 amino acids. Germline V gene data show CDR1 as MDHEN and CDR2 as SYDVKM. CDR3 loop: CASKKGGETQYF. The CDR3 DNA is TGTGCCAGCAAAAAGGGAGGGGAGACCCAGTACTTC.

The table lists this clone with a count of one. One junction end disagrees with the germline gene, perhaps due to a read error. This sequence joins TRBV7-9 and TRBJ2-7; a weak D match, TRBD2 (5 bases). CDR1 is SEHNR, CDR2 FQNEAQ, per germline (reference sequence). This CDR3 has 11 amino acids. The CDR3 region has the DNA TGTTCCAGCAGCCGGGGCTACGAGCAGTACTTC. Protein product: CSSSRGYEQYF.

The CDR3 loop reads CASSSGQGYNEQFF. The CDR3 region has the DNA TGTGCCAGCAGCTCAGGACAGGGTTACAATGAGCAGTTCTTC. The chain uses TRBV9 and TRBJ2-1; 8 bases are a match to TRBD1. CDR1 is SGDLS and CDR2 is YYNGEE in the germline V gene. The J segment lost 4 bases and the V segment lost 4 bases, leaving 4 bases of the junction unmatched. The CDR3 spans 14 residues.

The V and J genes are TRBV27 and TRBJ1-3; D ambiguous. CDR1 is MNHEY and CDR2 is SMNVEV in the germline V gene (reference sequence). Trimming stripped 3 bases from V and 8 bases from J, with 11 bases between. The CDR3 totals 13 residues. CDR3 protein: CASSFSLGDTIYF. As DNA, the CDR3 is TGTGCCAGCAGTTTTTCCTTGGGAGACACCATATATTTT.

A few counts support this clone. The chain recombines TRBV28 with TRBJ1-4; TRBD1 might be the D (5 bases). The germline V gene encodes CDR1 MDHEN and CDR2 SYDVKM. V was clipped by 10 bases and J by 3 bases, with 18 bases between them. The CDR3 covers 15 residues. As DNA, the CDR3 is TGTGCCACCGCTGCTGGGGCAGCCTCTAATGAAAAACTGTTTTTT. Its protein product is CATAAGAASNEKLFF.

The CDR3 DNA follows: TGTGCCAGCACTCCCGAGGCACACAATCAGCCCCAGCATTTT. This codes for CASTPEAHNQPQHF. The V call is TRBV18, the J call TRBJ1-5; no firm D call. V lost 8 bases and J lost 3, with 14 bases in between. Germline values: CDR1 KGHSH, CDR2 LQKENI. The CDR3 has 14 amino acids.

The chain links TRBV11-2 to TRBJ2-7, with D unclear. V was pared by 4 bases and J by 6 bases, with 13 bases between. This CDR3 has 13 amino acids. Germline V gene lookup returns CDR1 SGHAT and CDR2 FQNNGV. The CDR3 nucleotides read TGTGCCAGCAGCTACAGAGCTATCTCCGAGCAGTACTTC. Protein product: CASSYRAISEQYF.

V is TRBV6-1 and J is TRBJ1-1, with D perhaps matching TRBD1 (5 bases). This CDR3 has 14 residues. The germline V and J ends were trimmed by 3 bases and 2 bases, with 10 bases remaining between them. In germline, CDR1 is MNHNS, CDR2 SASEGT. CDR3 in amino acids: CASSEQGVNTEAFF. The CDR3 DNA reads as TGTGCCAGCAGTGAGCAGGGCGTTAACACTGAAGCTTTCTTT.

V usage is TRBV7-9 and J usage is TRBJ2-1; 8 bases match TRBD1. CDR1 SEHNR and CDR2 FQNEAQ come from the germline V gene (reference sequence). V shed 2 bases, J shed 4 bases, and the junction held 10 bases outside the gene matches. This CDR3 is 17 amino acids long. This CDR3 reads CASSLKRTGTPYNEQFF. The CDR3 DNA is TGTGCCAGCAGCTTAAAAAGGACAGGGACTCCTTACAATGAGCAGTTCTTC.

The chain combines TRBV7-9 with TRBJ1-1; 7 bases line up with TRBD1. Unmatched junction bases numbered 9, after V lost 5 bases and J lost 3 bases. Per germline, CDR1 SEHNR and CDR2 FQNEAQ (reference sequence). This CDR3 comprises 15 residues. The CDR3 loop reads CASSPAGTEHTEAFF. The CDR3 DNA is TGTGCCAGCAGCCCAGCCGGGACAGAACACACTGAAGCTTTCTTT.

The J gene is TRBJ2-7, the V gene TRBV11-2; weak D call: TRBD1 (6 bases). CDR1 is SGHAT and CDR2 is FQNNGV in the germline V gene. V lost 5 bases, J lost 7 bases, and 15 bases lay in between. This CDR3 has 13 amino acids. The DNA of the CDR3 is TGTGCCAGCAGCCCAGGACAGAGGCGTGAGCAGTACTTC. Its protein is CASSPGQRREQYF.

This chain joins TRBV27 and TRBJ1-5, with a possible D match to TRBD1 (6 bases). There are 15 residues in the CDR3. CDR1 and CDR2 (germline): MNHEY, SMNVEV (reference sequence). Trimming took 4 bases from V and 3 from J, leaving 13 bases between them. The CDR3 sequence is CASSSVQGINQPQHF. CDR3 in DNA: TGTGCCAGCAGTTCAGTACAGGGTATCAATCAGCCCCAGCATTTT.